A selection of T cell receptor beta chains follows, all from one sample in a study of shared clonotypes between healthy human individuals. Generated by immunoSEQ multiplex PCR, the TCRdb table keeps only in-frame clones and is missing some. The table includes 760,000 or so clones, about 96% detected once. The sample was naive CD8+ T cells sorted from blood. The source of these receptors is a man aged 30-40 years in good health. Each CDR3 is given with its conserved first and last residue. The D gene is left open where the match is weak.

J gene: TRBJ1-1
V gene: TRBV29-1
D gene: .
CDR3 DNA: TGCAGCGTTTTAGACAGTACTGAAGCTTTCTTT
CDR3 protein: CSVLDSTEAFF

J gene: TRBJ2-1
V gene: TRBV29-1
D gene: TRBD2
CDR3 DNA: TGCAGCGTTCCGGGACTAGGAAATAACAATGAGCAGTTCTTC
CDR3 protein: CSVPGLGNNNEQFF

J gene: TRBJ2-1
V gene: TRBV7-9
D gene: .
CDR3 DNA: TGTGCCAGCAGCTCCCCCCCGTCTAATGAGCAGTTCTTC
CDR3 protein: CASSSPPSNEQFF

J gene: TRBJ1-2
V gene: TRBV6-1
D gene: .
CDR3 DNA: TGTGCCAGCAGTGAATTGAGACAGACTAACTATGGCTACACCTTC
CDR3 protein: CASSELRQTNYGYTF

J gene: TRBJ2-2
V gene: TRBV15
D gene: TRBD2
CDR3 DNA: TGTGCCACCAGCCCCCGACTAGCGGGAGAGTTAAACACCGGGGAGCTGTTTTTT
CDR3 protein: CATSPRLAGELNTGELFF

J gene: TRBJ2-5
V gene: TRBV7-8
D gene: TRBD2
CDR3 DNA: TGTGCCAGCAGCTACAGACTAGCGGGAGAGGTAGAGACCCAGTACTTC
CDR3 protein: CASSYRLAGEVETQYF

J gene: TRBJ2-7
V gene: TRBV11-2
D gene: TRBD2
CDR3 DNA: TGTGCCAGCAAATTACTAGCGGGAGACAGCGAGCAGTACTTC
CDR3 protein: CASKLLAGDSEQYF

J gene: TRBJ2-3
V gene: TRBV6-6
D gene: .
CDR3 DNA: TGTGCCAGCAGTACCCCGTTGGTGGGAGAGAGGGATACGCAGTATTTT
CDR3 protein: CASSTPLVGERDTQYF

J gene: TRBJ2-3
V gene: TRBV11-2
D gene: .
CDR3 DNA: TGTGCCAGCAGCTTCAGGAGGGGGACAGATACGCAGTATTTT
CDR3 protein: CASSFRRGTDTQYF

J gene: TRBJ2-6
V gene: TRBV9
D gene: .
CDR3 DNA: TGTGCCAGCAGCGGTACTAGCTCTGGGGCCAACGTCCTGACTTTC
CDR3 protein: CASSGTSSGANVLTF

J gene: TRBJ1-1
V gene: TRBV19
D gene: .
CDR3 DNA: TGTGCCAGTATGGACAGACTGAACACTGAAGCTTTCTTT
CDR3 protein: CASMDRLNTEAFF

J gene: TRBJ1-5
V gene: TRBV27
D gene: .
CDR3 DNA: TGTGCCAGCAGTTTATATCCGAACGTGAATCAGCCCCAGCATTTT
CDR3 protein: CASSLYPNVNQPQHF

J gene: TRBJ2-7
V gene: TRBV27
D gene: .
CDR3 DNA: TGTGCCAGCACCAACTGGGGGGACTACGAGCAGTACTTC
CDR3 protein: CASTNWGDYEQYF

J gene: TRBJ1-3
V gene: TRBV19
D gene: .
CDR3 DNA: TGTGCCAGTAGTATTTTCTCAGGATCTGGAAACACCATATATTTT
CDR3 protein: CASSIFSGSGNTIYF

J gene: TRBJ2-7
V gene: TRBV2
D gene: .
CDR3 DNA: TGTGCCAGCATCGGCACGGTTGAGCAGTACTTC
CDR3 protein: CASIGTVEQYF

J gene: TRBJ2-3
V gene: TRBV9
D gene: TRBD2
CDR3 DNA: TGTGCCAGCAGCTCAGGACTAGCGGGATTCACAGATACGCAGTATTTT
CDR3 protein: CASSSGLAGFTDTQYF

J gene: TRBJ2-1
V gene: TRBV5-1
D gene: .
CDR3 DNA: TGCGCCAGCAGCTTGAGCCCCCGGGGGAGGAGTTTGGATGAGCAGTTCTTC
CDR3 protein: CASSLSPRGRSLDEQFF

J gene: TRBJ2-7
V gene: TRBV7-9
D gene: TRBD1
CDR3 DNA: TGTGCCAGCAGCCGTGGGACAGGGATTCAACACGAGCAGTACTTC
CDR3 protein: CASSRGTGIQHEQYF

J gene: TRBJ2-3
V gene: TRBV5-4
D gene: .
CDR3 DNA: TGTGCCAGCAGCTTGACGGGAGTCGGGACAGATACGCAGTATTTT
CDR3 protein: CASSLTGVGTDTQYF

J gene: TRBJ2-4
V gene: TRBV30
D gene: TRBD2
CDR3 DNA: TGTGCCTGGAGTGTACTGGTAGGACTAGCAAACATTCAGTACTTC
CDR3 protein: CAWSVLVGLANIQYF

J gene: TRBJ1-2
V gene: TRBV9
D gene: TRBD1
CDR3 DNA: TGTGCCAGCAGCTACCTGTACAGGGGGCGCGATGGCTACACCTTC
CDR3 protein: CASSYLYRGRDGYTF

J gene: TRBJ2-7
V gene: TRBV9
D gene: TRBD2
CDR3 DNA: TGTGCCAGCAGCGTAGCGGGAGGTTACTACGAGCAGTACTTC
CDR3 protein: CASSVAGGYYEQYF

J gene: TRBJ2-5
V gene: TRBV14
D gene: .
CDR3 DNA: TGTGCCAGCAGCCAAGCCAGGTTGGAGACCCAGTACTTC
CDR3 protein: CASSQARLETQYF

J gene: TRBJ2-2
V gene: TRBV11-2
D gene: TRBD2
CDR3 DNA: TGTGCCAGCAGCTTAGATCGTGGCGGGAGGGCCGCCGGGGAGCTGTTTTTT
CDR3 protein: CASSLDRGGRAAGELFF

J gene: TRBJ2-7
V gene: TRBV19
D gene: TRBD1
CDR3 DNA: TGTGCCAGTAGTGGAATGACAGGGGGCGAGCAGTACTTC
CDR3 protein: CASSGMTGGEQYF

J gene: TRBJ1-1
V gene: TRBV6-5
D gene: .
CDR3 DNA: TGTGCCAGCAGGTGGAGGCAGGGGAACACTGAAGCTTTCTTT
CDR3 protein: CASRWRQGNTEAFF

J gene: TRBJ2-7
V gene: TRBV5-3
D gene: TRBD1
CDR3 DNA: TGTGCCAGAAGCTGGACAGGGAATATATCCTACGAGCAGTACTTC
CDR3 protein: CARSWTGNISYEQYF

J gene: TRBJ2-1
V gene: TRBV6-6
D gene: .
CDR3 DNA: TGTGCCAGCACCTACAACAATGAGCAGTTCTTC
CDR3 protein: CASTYNNEQFF

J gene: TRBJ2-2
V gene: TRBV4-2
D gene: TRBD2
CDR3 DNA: TGTGCCAGCAGCAATAGCGGGAGTAGCAACACCGGGGAGCTGTTTTTT
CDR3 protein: CASSNSGSSNTGELFF

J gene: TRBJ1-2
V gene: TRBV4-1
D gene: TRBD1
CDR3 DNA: TGCGCCAGCAGCCAAGATGACAGGGGACACTATGGCTACACCTTC
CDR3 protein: CASSQDDRGHYGYTF

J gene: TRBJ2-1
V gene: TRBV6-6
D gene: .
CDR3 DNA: TGTGCCAGCAGTCAGAACTCCTACAATGAGCAGTTCTTC
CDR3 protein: CASSQNSYNEQFF

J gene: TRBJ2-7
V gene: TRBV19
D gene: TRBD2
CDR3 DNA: TGTGCCAGTAGTATTGGGACTAGCGGATCCTACGAGCAGTACTTC
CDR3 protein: CASSIGTSGSYEQYF